This T cell receptor beta chain was profiled in a study of T cells after yellow fever vaccination. Study-wide results and caveats: Secondary responses were weaker yet peaked faster, day 5 versus 15.

In this sample, this clonotype turned up many times. Its antigen is not identified. Trimming cost V 4 bases and J 3 bases; bases outside gene matches: 8. The CDR3 has 15 amino acids. Germline-derived CDR1 and CDR2 are SGHKS and YYEKEE (reference sequence). TCRdb recomputed calls from the 5' RACE reads with MiXCR, one row per CDR3 protein. The data hold over 110,000 distinct CDR3 sequences, with 7.7% observed a single time. This TCR was sampled from a man between 25 and 39 years old who received the YFV17D yellow fever vaccine. The chain recombines TRBV5-5 with TRBJ2-7, with 9 bases identical to TRBD1. The source material was CD4+ T cells sorted from PBMCs, sampled 5 days after the yellow fever booster vaccination. The CDR3 nucleotides are TGTGCCAGCAGCCTAATTTGGGACAGGGACTACGAGCAGTACTTC. Translated: CASSLIWDRDYEQYF.